This is a list of T cell receptor beta chains from one sample in a study of blood T cells in healthy people across ages. TCRdb itself ran the 5' RACE reads through MiXCR, one entry per CDR3 protein. The profile shows 380,000 or so distinct CDR3 sequences, approximately 47% of them singletons. Sequencing was carried out using blood. Receptors were obtained from a man in his sixties in good health. The CDR3 runs from the conserved cysteine through the conserved F or W. A D gene is named only where the DNA matches it firmly. Clone size appears in some rows only: once, few, many, or a class for an expanded clone.

j_call | d_call | v_call | clone_size | cdr3_length | cdr3_aa | cdr3_nt
TRBJ2-7 | . | TRBV28 | once | 13 | CASLDSPSYEQYF | TGTGCCAGCCTAGACTCGCCTTCCTACGAGCAGTACTTC
TRBJ1-5 | TRBD1 | TRBV2 | many | 13 | CASKGQVNQPQHF | TGTGCCAGCAAGGGACAGGTGAATCAGCCCCAGCATTTT
TRBJ2-2 | . | TRBV9 | . | 16 | CASTYRGALNTGELFF | TGTGCCAGCACGTACCGGGGGGCACTGAACACCGGGGAGCTGTTTTTT
TRBJ1-2 | . | TRBV7-2 | few | 15 | CASSLASGDPSGYTF | TGTGCCAGCAGCTTAGCGTCAGGGGACCCTAGTGGCTACACCTTC
TRBJ2-1 | . | TRBV6-1 | . | 15 | CASTTSRGARNEQFF | TGTGCCAGCACTACTAGCCGCGGAGCTCGTAATGAGCAGTTCTTC
TRBJ2-5 | . | TRBV30 | few | 13 | CAWSFGGLKTQYF | TGTGCCTGGAGCTTTGGGGGATTGAAGACCCAGTACTTC
TRBJ2-5 | . | TRBV15 | many | 15 | CATSRGPDLQETQYF | TGTGCCACCAGCAGAGGCCCGGACCTTCAAGAGACCCAGTACTTC
TRBJ1-2 | TRBD1 | TRBV7-8 | once | 18 | CASSLARGLNINNYGYTF | TGTGCCAGCAGCTTAGCGAGGGGGCTTAACATTAATAACTATGGCTACACCTTC
TRBJ1-1 | . | TRBV7-2 | . | 15 | CASSFQGRMGTEAFF | TGTGCCAGCAGCTTTCAGGGGCGGATGGGTACTGAAGCTTTCTTT
TRBJ2-4 | TRBD1 | TRBV5-6 | . | 17 | CASSLAGQGEYADIQYF | TGTGCCAGCAGCTTGGCCGGGCAGGGGGAATATGCGGACATTCAGTACTTC
TRBJ2-1 | . | TRBV7-2 | . | 13 | CASNLMTSNEQFF | TGTGCCAGCAACTTAATGACCTCCAATGAGCAGTTCTTC
TRBJ2-2 | . | TRBV6-2/TRBV6-3 | . | 14 | CASREDGNTGELFF | TGTGCCAGCAGGGAAGACGGTAACACCGGGGAGCTGTTTTTT
TRBJ2-7 | TRBD1 | TRBV7-8 | few | 13 | CASSSPDRDEQYF | TGTGCCAGCAGCTCCCCGGACAGGGACGAGCAGTACTTC
TRBJ2-7 | . | TRBV10-3 | . | 12 | CAIAAADYEQYF | TGTGCCATCGCGGCCGCGGACTACGAGCAGTACTTC
TRBJ1-4 | . | TRBV7-9 | . | 14 | CASSKTPTNEKLFF | TGTGCCAGCAGCAAGACCCCAACTAATGAAAAACTGTTTTTT
TRBJ1-6 | . | TRBV12-3/TRBV12-4 | . | 14 | CASSPLNRVSPLHF | TGTGCCAGCAGTCCTCTCAACAGGGTTTCACCCCTCCACTTT
TRBJ2-3 | TRBD1 | TRBV12-3/TRBV12-4 | many | 17 | CASSFPGQGASRDTQYF | TGTGCCAGCAGTTTCCCGGGACAGGGGGCTTCAAGGGATACGCAGTATTTT
TRBJ2-7 | . | TRBV19 | . | 12 | CASTDGNYEQYF | TGTGCCAGTACGGACGGGAACTACGAGCAGTACTTC
TRBJ1-6 | TRBD1 | TRBV2 | . | 13 | CASSQGPPTPLHF | TGTGCCAGCTCACAGGGGCCCCCTACCCCCCTCCACTTT
TRBJ2-5 | TRBD2 | TRBV2 | few | 14 | CASGGLAGAETQYF | TGTGCCAGCGGGGGACTAGCGGGAGCAGAGACCCAGTACTTC
TRBJ2-7 | . | TRBV4-2 | few | 14 | CASSQEPDSYEQYF | TGTGCCAGCAGCCAAGAGCCAGACTCCTACGAGCAGTACTTC